This TCR beta chain was captured in a study of blood T cell repertoires in COVID-19. Study-wide context: The United States, Italy and Spain provided the acute and convalescent COVID-19 samples. From T cells, B-cell-depleted T cells, or PBMCs came the material, which was cDNA or gDNA.

Methods used by the authors: Reference gene primer amplification gave nucleated cell count estimates. Profiled with immunoSEQ multiplex PCR; TCRdb holds only in-frame clones, not every one. V and J calls and clone size are as listed in that table; D and trimming were resolved from the DNA. The sample lists roughly 70,000 clones, 90% occurring once. The CDR3 is 12 residues long. V lost 8 bases and J lost 3; bases outside the gene matches: 4. Germline assignment: CDR1 SEHNR and CDR2 FQNEAQ (reference sequence). The chain carries TRBV7-9 and TRBJ2-7, with 7 bases aligning to TRBD1. The TCR was taken from a man in his fifties or sixties with acute or convalescent COVID-19. Sequenced sample: peripheral blood. In nucleotides, the CDR3 is TGTGCCAGCGGGGACAGCGGCTACGAGCAGTACTTC. Translated: CASGDSGYEQYF.